These 19 T cell receptor beta chains were sequenced from one sample in a study of T-cell reconstitution after alpha-beta-depleted transplantation in children. Using unique molecular identifiers, the investigators prepared the TCRbeta library. Via MiXCR, TCRdb re-called the PCR reads, giving one row per CDR3 protein. The sample records approximately 400,000 distinct CDR3 sequences, about 11% being singletons. Sequenced here: PBMCs from the stem cell graft donor, sampled from the stem cell graft. These receptors came from a human donor who donated a stem cell graft to a child with acute myeloid leukemia.

This clonotype was observed many times. The J gene is TRBJ2-7, the V gene TRBV12-3 or TRBV12-4; D uncertain. CDR3 length: 16 amino acids. Trimming stripped 4 bases from V and 2 bases from J, with 18 bases between. CDR3 residues: CASSSTSDGLPYEQYF. In DNA, the CDR3 is TGTGCCAGCAGTTCCACATCGGACGGTTTACCCTACGAGCAGTACTTC.

This chain connects TRBV9 to TRBJ2-1, with D perhaps matching TRBD1 (5 bases). Between the trimmed V and J ends, which lost 3 bases and 7 bases, there was a span of 8 bases. CDR3 size: 12 residues. Germline loops: CDR1 SGDLS, CDR2 YYNGEE. CDR3 in DNA: TGTGCCAGCAGCGGACAGATTAATGAGCAGTTCTTC. Translating it yields CASSGQINEQFF. The whole variable domain, filled in from reference TRBV9 and TRBJ2-1, reads DSGVTQTPKHLITATGQRVTLRCSPRSGDLSVYWYQQSLDQGLQFLIQYYNGEERAKGNILERFSAQQFPDLHSELNLSSLELGDSALYFCASSGQINEQFFGPGTRLTVL.

The chain carries TRBV7-6 and TRBJ2-1, with a tentative D call TRBD2 (5 bases). Germline V gene sequence: CDR1 SGHVS, CDR2 FNYEAQ. The CDR3 is made up of 14 amino acids. The V gene lost 1 base and the J gene lost 7 bases, with 11 bases spanning the gap. As DNA, the CDR3 is TGTGCCAGCAGCTTAGGTAGCGCAATTAATGAGCAGTTCTTC. Translating gives CASSLGSAINEQFF.

The chain uses TRBV12-3 or TRBV12-4 and TRBJ2-5, with no clear D. The CDR3 runs to 16 residues. Trimming took off 0 bases at V and 2 bases at J, with 13 bases between the two ends. CDR3 DNA sequence: TGTGCCAGCAGTTTAGCGCGTTACAGTAAACAAGAGACCCAGTACTTC. It is translated as CASSLARYSKQETQYF.

This clonotype has only a few counts. This chain joins TRBV29-1 and TRBJ2-5; perhaps TRBD2 as D (5 bases). The CDR3 is made up of 12 amino acids. Germline loops: CDR1 SQVTM, CDR2 ANQGSEA. Trimming cost V 0 bases and J 5 bases, with 7 bases left between them. The CDR3 bases are TGCAGCGTTGAAGACGGAGGTGAGACCCAGTACTTC. Amino acids: CSVEDGGETQYF.

This clonotype was observed a few times. DNA of the CDR3: TGTGCCAGCAGTTCCTCAGGGGGCGGACACACCATATATTTT. Protein product: CASSSSGGGHTIYF. The J gene is TRBJ1-3, the V gene TRBV12-3 or TRBV12-4, with TRBD1 matching over 8 bases. This CDR3 region has 14 residues. V was clipped by 4 bases and J by 8 bases; unmatched bases: 7.

This clonotype was seen more than once but under ten times. J is TRBJ2-7 and V is TRBV20-1; D might be TRBD1 or TRBD2, each matching 5 bases. This CDR3 has 14 residues. Germline CDR1 is DFQATT and CDR2 is SNEGSKA (reference sequence). V lost 5 bases and J lost 6, with 20 bases in between. The CDR3 DNA sequence: TGCAGTGCTGCCTCCGGGACGGGCCACGTCGAGCAGTACTTC. This gives the protein CSAASGTGHVEQYF.

The V gene is TRBV20-1, the J gene TRBJ1-1; D unresolved. This CDR3 is built from 13 residues. Germline values: CDR1 DFQATT, CDR2 SNEGSKA (reference sequence). Trimming pared 6 bases from V and 3 bases from J, leaving 14 bases between. The CDR3 nucleotides are TGCAGTGCCGCGAGGGTACCGGACACTGAAGCTTTCTTT. Encoded protein: CSAARVPDTEAFF.

The chain couples TRBV6-1 to TRBJ1-2; the D is unclear. Germline CDR1 and CDR2: MNHNS and SASEGT. Trimming shortened V by 5 bases and J by 4 bases, and 11 bases separated the two germline ends. This CDR3 contains 13 residues. CDR3 nucleotide sequence: TGTGCCAGCAGTCAATTAAACCTCTATGGCTACACCTTC. Translating it yields CASSQLNLYGYTF.

This rearrangement joins TRBV12-3 or TRBV12-4 to TRBJ2-1; D may match TRBD1 or TRBD2 (7 bases each). Trimming stripped 5 bases from V and 7 bases from J, with 18 bases between. The CDR3 runs 15 residues. The CDR3 DNA is TGTGCCAGCAGTCCAAGGGGGCGGGGAGGGAATGAGCAGTTCTTC. This codes for CASSPRGRGGNEQFF.

This clonotype was seen a few times. CDR3 coding DNA: TGCAGCCGCCGATTGGGCAATGAGCAGTTCTTC. It encodes CSRRLGNEQFF. V usage is TRBV20-1 and J usage is TRBJ2-1; D is undetermined. The CDR3 sequence is 11 residues long. Germline CDR1 and CDR2: DFQATT and SNEGSKA (reference sequence).

This clonotype has a handful of counts. CDR3 nucleotides: TGTGCTAGTGGTTTGTACTCGAATGAGCAGTTCTTC. This encodes CASGLYSNEQFF. V usage is TRBV12-5 and J usage is TRBJ2-1; D is undetermined. CDR3 length: 12 residues. Trimming took 2 bases from V and 7 from J, leaving 6 bases between them. Looked up from germline, CDR1 is LGHNT and CDR2 is FRNRAP.

This chain connects TRBV7-9 to TRBJ2-6, with unresolved D. The CDR3 loop spans 16 amino acids. The germline CDR1 and CDR2 sequences are SEHNR and FQNEAQ (reference sequence). V was cut by 0 bases and J by 0 bases, with 6 bases left in between. In DNA, the CDR3 is TGTGCCAGCAGCTTAGCACCGGACTCTGGGGCCAACGTCCTGACTTTC. Its translation is CASSLAPDSGANVLTF.

This clonotype was picked up many times. This rearrangement joins TRBV27 to TRBJ2-3; D is possibly TRBD1 (6 bases). Germline V gene lookup returns CDR1 MNHEY and CDR2 SMNVEV (reference sequence). The length of the CDR3 is 14 residues. The ends were cut back, 4 bases at V and 5 bases at J, with 13 bases in the middle. The CDR3 spells CASSSRTVGDTQYF. CDR3 bases: TGTGCCAGCAGTTCGAGGACAGTCGGAGATACGCAGTATTTT.

This clonotype was seen a few times. This chain connects TRBV12-3 or TRBV12-4 to TRBJ2-1; D possibly corresponds to TRBD1 (6 bases). The CDR3 loop spans 14 amino acids. With 5 bases removed from V and 5 bases from J, the gap between germline ends came to 13 bases. Here the CDR3 reads CASSPSTGNNEQFF. The CDR3 nucleotides are TGTGCCAGCAGTCCATCTACAGGGAACAATGAGCAGTTCTTC.

This clonotype turned up a few times. The chain carries TRBV5-1 and TRBJ2-2; 8 bases match TRBD2. With 1 base clipped from V and 1 base from J, the junction kept 3 bases outside the gene matches. Germline-derived CDR1 and CDR2 are SGHRS and YFSETQ. This CDR3 spans 16 amino acids. CDR3 sequence reads: CASSLILAGNTGELFF. The CDR3 coding sequence is TGCGCCAGCAGCTTGATCCTAGCGGGGAACACCGGGGAGCTGTTTTTT.

This clonotype came up a few times. This sequence joins TRBV5-1 and TRBJ2-7; weak D call: TRBD2 (7 bases). V shed 4 bases and J shed 0 bases, with 14 bases lying between them. Germline CDR1 is SGHRS and CDR2 is YFSETQ. This CDR3 spans 15 amino acids. CDR3 sequence: CASSQGGGASYEQYV. The CDR3 coding sequence is TGCGCCAGCAGCCAAGGAGGGGGGGCCTCCTACGAGCAGTACGTC.

This clonotype was detected a few times. The chain uses TRBV5-6 and TRBJ2-7; D not resolved. CDR1 and CDR2 from the germline V gene are SGHDT and YYEEEE. CDR3 length equals 13 residues. CDR3 sequence (DNA): TGTGCCAGCAGCTTGAATCCGGCCGAGTTTTTAATCGTC. This encodes CASSLNPAEFLIV.

The CDR3 nucleotides are TGCGCCAGCAGCCAACCGGGACAGGGCTACGGCTACACCTTC. Translation: CASSQPGQGYGYTF. The rearrangement uses TRBV4-1 and TRBJ1-2, with 9 positions matching TRBD1. V shed 2 bases, J shed 8 bases, and the junction held 6 bases outside the gene matches. From germline, CDR1 is MGHRA and CDR2 YSYEKL. The CDR3 runs to 14 residues.